These T cell receptor beta chains were read from a single sample in a study of identical twins. TCRdb reprocessed the 5' RACE reads via MiXCR and lists one record per CDR3 protein. The table shows approximately 550,000 distinct CDR3 sequences, with about a fifth occurring only once. These data also featured in a second study, about yellow fever vaccine responses in identical twins.

Material for sequencing was CD4+ T cells sorted from blood. Receptor source: a woman aged 18 to 35 in good health. Each CDR3 is given with its conserved first and last residue. The order of the fields is V gene, D gene, J gene, clone size, CDR3 protein, CDR3 DNA. A D gene is named only where the DNA matches it firmly. Rows may omit the clone size; those that give it use once, few, many or a size class.

TRBV2	TRBD2	TRBJ2-3	few	CASSEQRGYTDTQYF	TGTGCCAGCAGTGAACAGCGGGGCTATACAGATACGCAGTATTTT
TRBV7-2	TRBD2	TRBJ2-5	NA	CASSLVSTSGGQETQYF	TGTGCCAGCAGCTTAGTGTCGACTAGCGGGGGACAAGAGACCCAGTACTTC
TRBV27	TRBD1	TRBJ2-2	NA	CASSLLSGQAFANTGELFF	TGTGCCAGCAGTTTATTGTCCGGACAGGCCTTCGCGAACACCGGGGAGCTGTTTTTT
TRBV25-1	NA	TRBJ2-4	NA	CASSEYHRNIQYF	TGTGCCAGCAGTGAATATCATAGAAACATTCAGTACTTC
TRBV12-3/TRBV12-4	TRBD1	TRBJ1-6	many	CASSLGQGYNSPLHF	TGTGCCAGCAGTTTGGGACAGGGATATAATTCACCCCTCCACTTT
TRBV5-5	NA	TRBJ2-3	NA	CASVTGSEDTQYF	TGTGCCAGTGTGACGGGTTCAGAAGATACGCAGTATTTT
TRBV19	TRBD2	TRBJ2-7	NA	CASSPRPSGRTYEQYF	TGTGCCAGTAGCCCCCGTCCTAGCGGTCGAACCTACGAGCAGTACTTC
TRBV5-6	TRBD2	TRBJ2-1	few	CASSLLAVQNEQFF	TGTGCCAGCAGCTTGCTAGCGGTCCAAAATGAGCAGTTCTTC
TRBV6-2/TRBV6-3	NA	TRBJ2-7	NA	CASSSPERVSYEQYF	TGTGCCAGCAGTTCCCCTGAGCGGGTCTCCTACGAGCAGTACTTC
TRBV2	TRBD1	TRBJ2-6	few	CASRMEYAWDRVSVLTF	TGTGCCAGCAGGATGGAATATGCCTGGGACAGGGTATCCGTCCTGACTTTC